In its sample, the clone carrying this T cell receptor (beta chain) was seen once. This record comes from a study of CDR3 diversity in severe acne. There are 14 residues in the CDR3. Germline lookup yields CDR1 DFQATT and CDR2 SNEGSKA (reference sequence). The V segment lost 6 bases and the J segment 11 bases; nucleotides outside the gene matches: 17. Via MiXCR, TCRdb re-called the PCR reads, giving one row per CDR3 protein. The data show tens of thousands of distinct CDR3 sequences, 45% to 55% seen once. Material: blood. The gene calls are TRBV20-1 and TRBJ2-3; the match to TRBD2 covers 7 bases. The sequence derives from a male donor in good health, without acne. The CDR3 reads CSAGTNGSSYEQYF. The DNA of the CDR3 is TGCAGTGCGGGGACTAACGGGAGCTCCTACGAGCAGTATTTT.